These 9 T cell receptor beta chains were all obtained from the same sample, sequenced in a study of cytomegalovirus exposure and HLA in healthy donors. 13 Jbeta primers and 60 Vbeta primers were used for the PCR. Profiled with immunoSEQ multiplex PCR; TCRdb holds only in-frame clones, not every one. The sample consists of about 190,000 clones, roughly 77% of them appearing once. Sequenced input: PBMCs. These receptors came from a young man in good health and CMV-seropositive.

This chain uses TRBV18 with TRBJ2-5; TRBD2 is a possible D gene (6 bases). The CDR3 covers 13 residues. The V gene lost 3 bases and the J gene lost 5 bases, with 10 bases spanning the gap. The germline V gene encodes CDR1 KGHSH and CDR2 LQKENI. DNA of the CDR3: TGTGCCAGCTCACCGACTGGAGGGGAGACCCAGTACTTC. This codes for CASSPTGGETQYF.

This chain uses TRBV28 with TRBJ2-2; 8 nucleotides line up with TRBD2. CDR1 and CDR2 (germline): MDHEN, SYDVKM. This CDR3 is built from 14 residues. J lost 4 bases, V lost 8 bases, and 6 bases had no gene match. The CDR3 bases are TGTGCCAGCCCTCCGGGACTAGGCACCGGGGAGCTGTTTTTT. Its translation is CASPPGLGTGELFF.

V and J are TRBV2 and TRBJ2-3; D may be TRBD2 (5 bases). The CDR3 runs 15 residues. Germline assignment: CDR1 SNHLY and CDR2 FYNNEI. Deletions cut 7 bases from V and 0 bases from J, with 14 bases between. As DNA, the CDR3 is TGTGCCAGCACCCTGGACTTTTATAGCACAGATACGCAGTATTTT. This codes for CASTLDFYSTDTQYF. The full variable domain, rest sourced from reference TRBV2 and TRBJ2-3, is EPEVTQTPSHQVTQMGQEVILRCVPISNHLYFYWYRQILGQKVEFLVSFYNNEISEKSEIFDDQFSVERPDGSNFTLKIRSTKLEDSAMYFCASTLDFYSTDTQYFGPGTRLTVL.

Note on this clone: At one end the junction does not follow the germline gene, possibly because of a read error. The chain carries TRBV7-7 and TRBJ2-1, with 7 bases lining up with TRBD1. This CDR3 has 15 residues. Germline assignment: CDR1 SSHAT and CDR2 FNYEAQ (reference sequence). The chain's CDR3 is CASSPGRQGYNEQFF. The DNA of the CDR3 is TGTGCTAGCAGCCCAGGCCGACAGGGATACAATGAGCAGTTCTTC.

The rearrangement links TRBV6-5 to TRBJ1-5; tentatively, D is TRBD1 (5 bases). The germline gives CDR1 MNHEY, CDR2 SVGAGI. V gave up 5 bases and J gave up 4 bases, with 9 bases separating them. This CDR3 has 13 residues. The CDR3 coding sequence is TGTGCCAGCAGTCCCCGACAGAATCAGCCCCAGCATTTT. Translated: CASSPRQNQPQHF.

The J gene is TRBJ2-1, the V gene TRBV19; 7 nucleotides match TRBD1. The germline gives CDR1 LNHDA, CDR2 SQIVND (reference sequence). CDR3 length: 15 residues. The ends lost 3 bases at V and 6 bases at J; junction bases unmatched: 8. CDR3 sequence reads: CASSISGTAFNEQFF. CDR3 DNA: TGTGCCAGTAGTATTAGTGGGACAGCGTTCAATGAGCAGTTCTTC.

This clone was seen once. J is TRBJ1-2 and V is TRBV7-9; D not certain. CDR1 is SEHNR and CDR2 is FQNEAQ in the germline V gene (reference sequence). The ends were cut back, 2 bases at V and 3 bases at J, with 16 bases in the middle. The length of the CDR3 is 16 residues. The CDR3 protein is CASSLLPTGRDYGYTF. The CDR3 DNA reads as TGTGCCAGCAGCTTACTACCTACTGGGCGAGACTATGGCTACACCTTC.

The chain joins TRBV6-1 to TRBJ2-7; TRBD1 agrees at 11 bases. V was clipped by 9 bases and J by 3 bases; unmatched bases: 4. The CDR3 covers 13 residues. The germline V gene encodes CDR1 MNHNS and CDR2 SASEGT. CDR3: CASSDRGRYEQYF. The CDR3, as DNA: TGTGCCAGTTCGGACAGGGGGCGCTACGAGCAGTACTTC.

For the CDR3, the DNA is TGTGCCAGCAGCGTAGCTTACCGGGGGGGCTTAGATACGCAGTATTTT. It codes for CASSVAYRGGLDTQYF. V and J are TRBV9 and TRBJ2-3; 8 bases match TRBD2. The germline V gene has CDR1 SGDLS and CDR2 YYNGEE. The CDR3 spans 16 residues. The V and J ends lost 0 bases and 5 bases, in that order; junction bases with no gene match: 8.